This T cell receptor (beta chain) appears in the sequencing data of a study of blood T cell repertoires in COVID-19. Whole-study context: Sources were T cells, B-cell-depleted T cells, or PBMCs; the material itself was cDNA or gDNA.

In the study's own analysis: Reference gene primer amplification gave nucleated cell count estimates. Sequencing was performed with immunoSEQ multiplex PCR; in TCRdb, only in-frame clones are kept and a portion is missing. V and J calls plus clone size are reproduced from that table; the DNA served to infer D and trimming. The data hold 95,000 to 120,000 clones, with 55% to 75% observed a single time. The clonotype originates from a woman in her 40s with acute or convalescent COVID-19. The specimen sequenced was peripheral blood.

The CDR3 DNA sequence: TGCGCCAGCAGCCAACCCTTGACAGGGGGGAACTATGGCTACACCTTC. Its protein product is CASSQPLTGGNYGYTF. The chain uses TRBV4-1 and TRBJ1-2, with 9 bases lining up with TRBD1. The CDR3 loop spans 16 amino acids. V was pared by 2 bases and J by 2 bases, with 6 bases of the junction left unmatched. Germline V CDR1 and CDR2: MGHRA, YSYEKL.